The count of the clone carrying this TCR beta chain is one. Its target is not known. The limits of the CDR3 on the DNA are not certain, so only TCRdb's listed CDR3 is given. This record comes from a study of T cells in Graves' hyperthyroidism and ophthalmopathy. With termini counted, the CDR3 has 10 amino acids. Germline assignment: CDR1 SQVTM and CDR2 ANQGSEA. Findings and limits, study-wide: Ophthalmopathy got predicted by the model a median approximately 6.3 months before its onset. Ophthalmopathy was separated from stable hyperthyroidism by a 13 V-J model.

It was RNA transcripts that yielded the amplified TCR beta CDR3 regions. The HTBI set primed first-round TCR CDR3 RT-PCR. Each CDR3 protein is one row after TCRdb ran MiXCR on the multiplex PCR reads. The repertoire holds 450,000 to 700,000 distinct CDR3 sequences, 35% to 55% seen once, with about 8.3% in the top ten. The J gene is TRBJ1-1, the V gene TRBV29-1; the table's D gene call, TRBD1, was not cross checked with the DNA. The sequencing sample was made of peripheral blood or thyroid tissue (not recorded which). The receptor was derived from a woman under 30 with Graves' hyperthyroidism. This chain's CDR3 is CSVWAPGTLF.